These 32 T cell receptor beta chains were all obtained from the same sample, sequenced in a study of cytomegalovirus exposure and HLA in healthy donors. Only in-frame clones appear in the TCRdb table, and some are missing; sequencing was by immunoSEQ multiplex PCR. The repertoire has about 170,000 clones, about 83% of them found once; the top ten carry roughly 1.4%. Sequencing input: PBMCs. The receptors derive from a woman aged 25 to 39 in good health and CMV-seronegative.

This chain links TRBV29-1 with TRBJ1-3; 7 bases fit TRBD1. Germline lookup yields CDR1 SQVTM and CDR2 ANQGSEA. This CDR3 is built from 15 residues. V was clipped by 5 bases and J by 0 bases; unmatched bases: 7. CDR3 sequence (DNA): TGCAGCGTTTTTACCGGGACAGACTCTGGAAACACCATATATTTT. Translating it yields CSVFTGTDSGNTIYF. Filled out from reference TRBV29-1 and TRBJ1-3, the complete variable domain reads SAVISQKPSRDICQRGTSLTIQCQVDSQVTMMFWYRQQPGQSLTLIATANQGSEATYESGFVIDKFPISRPNLTFSTLTVSNMSPEDSSIYLCSVFTGTDSGNTIYFGEGSWLTVV.

In nucleotides, the CDR3 is TGCAGCGTTGAAGGGAGTACGTCTGCGGGGCAGTACTTC. Its translation is CSVEGSTSAGQYF. This sequence joins TRBV29-1 and TRBJ2-7; tentative D call: TRBD2 (5 bases). Per germline, CDR1 SQVTM and CDR2 ANQGSEA. The length of the CDR3 is 13 residues. The ends were cut back, 1 base at V and 9 bases at J, with 16 bases in the middle.

Remarks on this clone: At one end, the junction sequence differs from germline, possibly due to a read error. The chain combines TRBV7-7 with TRBJ2-2, with 7 bases fitting TRBD1. Germline lookup yields CDR1 SSHAT and CDR2 FNYEAQ (reference sequence). The CDR3 runs to 16 residues. The CDR3 here is CASSLARGGPTGELFF. The DNA for the CDR3 is TGTGCTAGCAGCTTAGCGCGAGGGGGCCCCACCGGGGAGCTGTTTTTT.

The chain uses TRBV29-1 and TRBJ2-2, with D possibly being TRBD1 (9 bases). There are 19 residues in the CDR3. Trimming removed 8 bases from V and 6 bases from J, with 34 bases in between. Per the germline V gene, CDR1 is SQVTM and CDR2 is ANQGSEA. CDR3 in amino acids: CSSVEGQGPGGSGPGELFF. The CDR3 nucleotides are TGCAGCTCTGTGGAGGGACAGGGACCGGGGGGGAGTGGGCCCGGGGAGCTGTTTTTT.

The DNA for the CDR3 is TGTGCCAGCAGCTTAGACGCCGCAGGGACGCAGTATTTT. Amino acid sequence: CASSLDAAGTQYF. This chain connects TRBV7-2 to TRBJ2-3; D is perhaps TRBD1 (5 bases). The CDR3 is 13 residues long. Trimming stripped 1 base from V and 9 bases from J, with 11 bases between. Germline CDR1 reads SGHTA; CDR2 reads FQGNSA.

Concerning this clone: Other DNA sequences within the sample encode an identical CDR3. This chain joins TRBV15 and TRBJ1-2; D remains unclear. Germline-derived CDR1 and CDR2 are LNHNV and YYDKDF (reference sequence). Between the trimmed V and J ends, which lost 0 bases and 4 bases, there was a span of 3 bases. The CDR3 contains 12 residues. The CDR3 loop reads CATSRDSYGYTF. CDR3 sequence (DNA): TGTGCCACCAGCAGAGATAGCTATGGCTACACCTTC.

The V gene is TRBV5-6, the J gene TRBJ2-2, with 15 bases that match TRBD2. The CDR3 totals 17 residues. J was trimmed by 2 bases and V by 4 bases; bases with no gene match: 3. CDR1 is SGHDT and CDR2 is YYEEEE in the germline V gene. CDR3 nucleotides: TGTGCCAGCAGCCTGGGACTAGCGGGGGGCAACACCGGGGAGCTGTTTTTT. Translated, it gives CASSLGLAGGNTGELFF.

The genes are TRBV5-1 and TRBJ2-3; 9 bases are shared with TRBD2. Looked up from germline, CDR1 is SGHRS and CDR2 is YFSETQ. The trim removed 7 bases at V and 2 bases at J, leaving 14 bases unmatched. The CDR3 runs to 17 residues. The CDR3 nucleotides read TGCGCCAGCCAACCCCCGGCGGGGGGGCTTATCACAGATACGCAGTATTTT. Translated: CASQPPAGGLITDTQYF.

V and J are TRBV5-1 and TRBJ2-7, with TRBD2 matching over 11 bases. With 4 bases clipped from V and 4 bases from J, the junction kept 4 bases outside the gene matches. This CDR3 contains 14 residues. Germline V gene data show CDR1 as SGHRS and CDR2 as YFSETQ. The CDR3 reads CASSPGTSGYEQYF. CDR3 bases: TGCGCCAGCAGCCCCGGGACTAGCGGATACGAGCAGTACTTC.

The chain employs TRBV18 and TRBJ1-2; TRBD1 might be the D (6 bases). The germline V gene encodes CDR1 KGHSH and CDR2 LQKENI. V was trimmed by 3 bases and J by 3 bases, leaving 11 bases between them. This CDR3 is 14 amino acids long. CDR3 residues: CASSPLKGDYGYTF. As DNA, the CDR3 is TGTGCCAGCTCACCCCTTAAGGGGGACTATGGCTACACCTTC.

This clone occurred once. The chain links TRBV5-1 to TRBJ2-2; 7 bases are a match to TRBD1. The germline CDR1 and CDR2 sequences are SGHRS and YFSETQ. V lost 4 bases, J lost 5 bases, and 17 bases stayed unmatched. This CDR3 comprises 18 residues. CDR3: CASSPVGPDRVRTGELFF. The DNA of the CDR3 is TGCGCCAGCAGCCCGGTTGGACCTGACAGGGTGAGGACCGGGGAGCTGTTTTTT.

The J gene is TRBJ1-2, the V gene TRBV7-9; the D gene is possibly TRBD1 (6 bases). Germline CDR1 is SEHNR and CDR2 is FQNEAQ (reference sequence). The CDR3 totals 14 residues. Deletions cut 4 bases from V and 4 bases from J, with 13 bases between. CDR3 residues: CASSSDRNFYGYTF. For the CDR3, the DNA is TGTGCCAGCAGCTCGGACAGAAATTTCTATGGCTACACCTTC.

The chain combines TRBV2 with TRBJ1-5; possible D gene TRBD1, 6 bases. CDR1 and CDR2 (germline): SNHLY, FYNNEI. The CDR3 sequence is 17 residues long. V was shortened by 6 bases and J by 4 bases, with 22 bases between the two germline ends. CDR3 residues: CASSEPPQGKVNQPQHF. The DNA of the CDR3 is TGTGCCAGCAGCGAACCCCCACAGGGTAAGGTGAATCAGCCCCAGCATTTT.

The rearrangement uses TRBV4-2 and TRBJ2-1; 15 nucleotides line up with TRBD2. The V gene's germline CDR1 is LGHNA and CDR2 YNFKEQ. With 4 bases clipped from V and 9 bases from J, the junction kept 4 bases outside the gene matches. The CDR3 totals 15 residues. This CDR3 reads CASSPRTSGGVEQFF. DNA of the CDR3: TGTGCCAGCAGCCCTCGGACTAGCGGGGGGGTTGAGCAGTTCTTC.

V usage is TRBV11-2 and J usage is TRBJ2-1; 12 positions agree with TRBD2. In germline, CDR1 is SGHAT, CDR2 FQNNGV. The length of the CDR3 is 16 residues. V lost 5 bases to trimming and J lost 7 bases; unmatched junction nucleotides: 9. CDR3 sequence reads: CASSPSGGVRNNEQFF. The DNA of the CDR3 is TGTGCCAGCAGCCCTAGCGGGGGGGTTAGGAATAATGAGCAGTTCTTC.

The chain carries TRBV12-5 and TRBJ2-4, with D perhaps TRBD2 (5 bases). Trimming stripped 5 bases from V and 5 bases from J, with 19 bases between. The germline CDR1 and CDR2 sequences are LGHNT and FRNRAP. The CDR3 is made up of 16 amino acids. The CDR3 sequence is CASGTPSLVGENIQYF. DNA of the CDR3: TGTGCTAGTGGTACCCCGTCCTTGGTCGGGGAAAACATTCAGTACTTC.

V is TRBV2 and J is TRBJ2-2, with TRBD2 identical over 10 bases. V lost 2 bases and J lost 2; bases outside the gene matches: 5. The CDR3 extends over 17 amino acids. Germline CDR1 reads SNHLY; CDR2 reads FYNNEI. CDR3 loop: CASSELLAGINTGELFF. CDR3 nucleotides: TGTGCCAGCAGTGAACTACTAGCGGGGATAAACACCGGGGAGCTGTTTTTT.

This clone has only a few counts. The gene calls are TRBV11-2 and TRBJ2-7; 9 bases map to TRBD2. From germline, CDR1 is SGHAT and CDR2 FQNNGV. V shed 1 base, J shed 2 bases, and the junction held 12 bases outside the gene matches. The CDR3 sequence is 18 residues long. In DNA form, the CDR3 reads TGTGCCAGCAGCTTAGGGCGGTTTGGCGGGGGGGCTCCCTACGAGCAGTACTTC. Translating gives CASSLGRFGGGAPYEQYF.

This sequence joins TRBV7-7 and TRBJ2-1, with D perhaps TRBD1 (6 bases). The germline V and J ends were trimmed by 0 bases and 9 bases, with 15 bases remaining between them. The germline V gene has CDR1 SSHAT and CDR2 FNYEAQ (reference sequence). This CDR3 contains 15 residues. CDR3 loop: CASSLAVAGVGEQFF. The CDR3 coding sequence is TGTGCCAGCAGCTTAGCGGTTGCAGGGGTGGGTGAGCAGTTCTTC.

V gene TRBV7-9 combines with J gene TRBJ1-5, with D possibly being TRBD1 (5 bases). CDR1 is SEHNR and CDR2 is FQNEAQ in the germline V gene (reference sequence). The CDR3 length is 14 residues. Trimming took off 2 bases at V and 4 bases at J, with 9 bases between the two ends. The CDR3 DNA is TGTGCCAGCAGCTTACAGGGCATTAATCAGCCCCAGCATTTT. Its protein is CASSLQGINQPQHF.

CDR3 coding DNA: TGTGCCAGCAGCGACCCGGGTGGCTACACCTTC. Translated: CASSDPGGYTF. This chain joins TRBV7-9 and TRBJ1-2, with unresolved D. The CDR3 runs 11 residues. The germline V and J ends were trimmed by 5 bases and 7 bases, with 8 bases remaining between them. From germline, CDR1 is SEHNR and CDR2 FQNEAQ (reference sequence).

This clone has a single count. J is TRBJ2-7 and V is TRBV2; the match to TRBD2 covers 7 bases. Germline assignment: CDR1 SNHLY and CDR2 FYNNEI. CDR3 size: 15 residues. V gave up 3 bases and J gave up 2 bases; unmatched junction bases: 7. For the CDR3, the DNA is TGTGCCAGCAGTGAGGGGGGAGGGCCCCCCTACGAGCAGTACTTC. Translation gives CASSEGGGPPYEQYF. Complete variable domain (other parts from reference TRBV2 and TRBJ2-7): EPEVTQTPSHQVTQMGQEVILRCVPISNHLYFYWYRQILGQKVEFLVSFYNNEISEKSEIFDDQFSVERPDGSNFTLKIRSTKLEDSAMYFCASSEGGGPPYEQYFGPGTRLTVT.

The chain has TRBV19 and TRBJ1-2, with D possibly matching TRBD1 (5 bases). The CDR3 is made up of 13 amino acids. The V and J ends lost 6 bases and 3 bases respectively, with 11 bases between them. CDR1 is LNHDA and CDR2 is SQIVND in the germline V gene (reference sequence). CDR3 nucleotide sequence: TGTGCCAGTAGCGCCGACAGCTACTATGGCTACACCTTC. This translates into CASSADSYYGYTF.

The rearrangement uses TRBV21-1 and TRBJ2-5; TRBD2, as called in the table, went unchecked against the DNA. TRBV21-1 is tagged as a pseudogene. The CDR3 covers 17 residues. The CDR3 sequence is CASSKRTSGGLAETQYF. The CDR3 nucleotides read TGTGCCAGCAGCAAAAGGACTAGCGGGGGGTTGGCTGAGACCCAGTACTTC.

The gene calls are TRBV5-1 and TRBJ2-1; 14 bases are a match to TRBD2. This CDR3 has 16 residues. V was clipped by 0 bases and J by 9 bases; unmatched bases: 5. Germline CDR1 SGHRS, CDR2 YFSETQ. CDR3 sequence reads: CASSLGLAGGRVEQFF. CDR3 sequence (DNA): TGCGCCAGCAGCTTGGGACTAGCGGGGGGGCGGGTTGAGCAGTTCTTC. The full variable domain, with the rest looked up from reference TRBV5-1 and TRBJ2-1, is KAGVTQTPRYLIKTRGQQVTLSCSPISGHRSVSWYQQTPGQGLQFLFEYFSETQRNKGNFPGRFSGRQFSNSRSEMNVSTLELGDSALYLCASSLGLAGGRVEQFFGPGTRLTVL.

V is TRBV18 and J is TRBJ2-3, with D tentatively TRBD2 (6 bases). V was shortened by 4 bases and J by 5 bases, with 16 bases between the two germline ends. The germline V gene encodes CDR1 KGHSH and CDR2 LQKENI. The CDR3 is 15 amino acids. The CDR3 nucleotides read TGTGCCAGCTCACGAGTCGGGGGAGCCAGAGATACGCAGTATTTT. Its translation is CASSRVGGARDTQYF.

The chain uses TRBV7-8 and TRBJ2-2, with TRBD1 as a possible D gene (5 bases). The germline V and J ends were trimmed by 5 bases and 7 bases, with 17 bases remaining between them. CDR1 is SGHVS, CDR2 FQNEAQ, per germline. CDR3 length: 15 residues. The CDR3: CASSPYRGTGGELFF. For the CDR3, the DNA is TGTGCCAGCAGCCCGTATAGGGGCACCGGCGGGGAGCTGTTTTTT. Full variable domain (missing parts from reference TRBV7-8 and TRBJ2-2): GAGVSQSPRYKVAKRGQDVALRCDPISGHVSLFWYQQALGQGPEFLTYFQNEAQLDKSGLPSDRFFAERPEGSVSTLKIQRTQQEDSAVYLCASSPYRGTGGELFFGEGSRLTVL.

The chain is built from TRBV4-1 and TRBJ1-2; 7 bases are a match to TRBD1. Trimming at V came to 0 bases and at J to 4 bases, leaving 8 bases not matched to a gene. This CDR3 contains 16 residues. Germline assignment: CDR1 MGHRA and CDR2 YSYEKL. This chain's CDR3 is CASSQDTSGGAYGYTF. DNA of the CDR3: TGCGCCAGCAGCCAAGATACTTCAGGGGGTGCCTATGGCTACACCTTC.

The chain couples TRBV6-5 to TRBJ1-5; D is ambiguous. The germline V and J ends were trimmed by 6 bases and 3 bases, with 12 bases remaining between them. CDR1 and CDR2 from the germline V gene are MNHEY and SVGAGI. The CDR3 totals 14 residues. The CDR3 coding sequence is TGTGCCAGCAGCTTAGCGCGCCTCAATCAGCCCCAGCATTTT. It translates to CASSLARLNQPQHF.

A single count supports this clone. V and J are TRBV2 and TRBJ2-7; maybe TRBD2 (5 bases). The ends were cut back, 3 bases at V and 6 bases at J, with 15 bases in the middle. The CDR3 consists of 14 residues. Germline V gene lookup returns CDR1 SNHLY and CDR2 FYNNEI. CDR3 nucleotide sequence: TGTGCCAGCAGTGAGGCCTTTGAGGGCCGCGAGCAGTACTTC. As protein: CASSEAFEGREQYF. Full variable domain (missing parts from reference TRBV2 and TRBJ2-7): EPEVTQTPSHQVTQMGQEVILRCVPISNHLYFYWYRQILGQKVEFLVSFYNNEISEKSEIFDDQFSVERPDGSNFTLKIRSTKLEDSAMYFCASSEAFEGREQYFGPGTRLTVT.

In DNA, the CDR3 is TGCAGCGTTGCCAGGGACTCCTACGAGCAGTACTTC. Translated: CSVARDSYEQYF. The genes are TRBV29-1 and TRBJ2-7; D is possibly TRBD1 (5 bases). CDR1 is SQVTM, CDR2 ANQGSEA, per germline. The CDR3 covers 12 residues. V was clipped by 4 bases and J by 0 bases, with 7 bases between them.

This chain uses TRBV18 with TRBJ2-3; 7 bases line up with TRBD1. The trim removed 6 bases at V and 2 bases at J, leaving 11 bases unmatched. The CDR3 has 16 residues. Germline CDR1 KGHSH, CDR2 LQKENI. DNA for the CDR3: TGTGCCAGCTCGCCAAGAAAACAGGGGAACACAGATACGCAGTATTTT. It yields the protein CASSPRKQGNTDTQYF.